This is a list of T cell receptor beta chains from one sample in a study of identical twins. Each CDR3 protein is one row after TCRdb ran MiXCR on the 5' RACE reads. The table has approximately 620,000 distinct CDR3 sequences, under 9% seen once. The data were also submitted as part of a second study, on yellow fever vaccine responses in identical twins.

Sequencing was done on a sample of PBMCs. The receptors shown here come from a woman younger than 35 in good health. Both conserved end residues are part of each CDR3. A D gene is named only where the DNA matches it firmly. For some rows the clone size is stated as once, few or many, or as a class when expanded; others skip it.

D	V	J	size	DNA	CDR3
TRBD1	TRBV11-2	TRBJ1-2	few	TGTGCCAGCAGCCTAAGGGACAGGGTCTACACCTTC	CASSLRDRVYTF
.	TRBV5-5	TRBJ2-1	.	TGTGCCAGCAGCTTGGTGGAGGGGGCTGAGCGCGTCTATGAGCAGTTCTTC	CASSLVEGAERVYEQFF
TRBD1	TRBV7-9	TRBJ1-4	.	TGTGCCAGCAGCTTAGGGGACAGTGGGGGCGAAAAACTGTTTTTT	CASSLGDSGGEKLFF
.	TRBV6-1	TRBJ1-5	.	TGTGCCAGCAGTGAAGCGCGGAGTTATCAGCCCCAGCATTTT	CASSEARSYQPQHF
TRBD2	TRBV20-1	TRBJ2-1	.	TGCAGTGCTACCCTAGCGGGCCTGTACAATGAGCAGTTCTTC	CSATLAGLYNEQFF
.	TRBV28	TRBJ1-5	many	TGTGCCACCGAAGATTCAGGGAGTAGCAATCAGCCCCAGCATTTT	CATEDSGSSNQPQHF
TRBD2	TRBV20-1	TRBJ2-1	few	TGCAGTGCTAGAGCCCCCGGGACTAGCGGGGGCCAATACAATGAGCAGTTCTTC	CSARAPGTSGGQYNEQFF
.	TRBV29-1	TRBJ2-3	.	TGCAGCGTTGATGTTTTAAGCGGAGATACGCAGTATTTT	CSVDVLSGDTQYF
TRBD2	TRBV2	TRBJ2-3	few	TGTGCCAGCATCTTGGCGGGGGTTTTCACAGATACGCAGTATTTT	CASILAGVFTDTQYF
.	TRBV7-9	TRBJ1-5	.	TGTGCCAGCAGCTTAGAGGAGAGCAATCAGCCCCAGCATTTT	CASSLEESNQPQHF
TRBD2	TRBV27	TRBJ2-1	few	TGTGCCAGCAGTTTCGGACTAGCGGGATCCTCCTACAATGAGCAGTTCTTC	CASSFGLAGSSYNEQFF
TRBD2	TRBV20-1	TRBJ2-7	few	TGCAGTGCTCTCCAAAGTCTAGCGGGGGGGCCCTTCACCGAGCAGTACTTC	CSALQSLAGGPFTEQYF
TRBD2	TRBV4-3	TRBJ2-1	.	TGCGCCAGCAGCCAGCTGGGACTAGCGGGAGGTGGTGAGCAGTTCTTC	CASSQLGLAGGGEQFF
TRBD1	TRBV19	TRBJ2-3	few	TGTGCCACCTCCCCAGGGGGAGAAGATACGCAGTATTTT	CATSPGGEDTQYF
.	TRBV28	TRBJ2-7	many	TGTGCCAGCAGCATCGACAGGCGAGTGTCCTACGAGCAGTACTTC	CASSIDRRVSYEQYF
TRBD1	TRBV6-4	TRBJ2-6	few	TGTGCCAGCAGTGACTCTTATCAGGGGGCAGCGGGCTCTGGGGCCAACGTCCTGACTTTC	CASSDSYQGAAGSGANVLTF
TRBD2	TRBV20-1	TRBJ2-3	.	TGCAGTGGGCGGGGGGGAACCACAGATACGCAGTATTTT	CSGRGGTTDTQYF
.	TRBV4-2	TRBJ2-1	.	TGTGCCAGCAGCCAAGCCAAGGGGCTAACCAACAATGAGCAGTTCTTC	CASSQAKGLTNNEQFF
TRBD2	TRBV14	TRBJ2-1	.	TGTGCCAGCAGCTCGACGGGGGGGCCTGGCGTTGAGCAGTTCTTC	CASSSTGGPGVEQFF
.	TRBV27	TRBJ2-3	few	TGTGCCAGCAGCTTCGAAAGAGCTTCTAGCACAGATACGCAGTATTTT	CASSFERASSTDTQYF
TRBD1	TRBV5-1	TRBJ2-7	.	TGCGCCAGCAGCCCGGGCGGGACAGGGCCCCTCGAGCAGTACTTC	CASSPGGTGPLEQYF
TRBD1	TRBV7-2	TRBJ2-7	few	TGTGCCAGCAGTCGAACCTCGGGACAGGCCTACGAGCAGTACTTC	CASSRTSGQAYEQYF
.	TRBV7-9	TRBJ2-3	.	TGTGCCAGCAGCTCCTTAGGGGGGGCCGGAGATACGCAGTATTTT	CASSSLGGAGDTQYF
.	TRBV5-5	TRBJ2-7	few	TGTGCCAGCAGCTTGTGGAAAGGAACCCAAACCAGGGACGAGCAGTACTTC	CASSLWKGTQTRDEQYF
TRBD2	TRBV29-1	TRBJ2-7	many	TGCAGCGCCCATCTCCCGGGACTAGCGGACTACGAGCAGTACTTC	CSAHLPGLADYEQYF
.	TRBV10-3	TRBJ2-1	.	TGTGCCATCAGTGAGTCTAAGACAATGACCTACAATGAGCAGTTCTTC	CAISESKTMTYNEQFF
TRBD1	TRBV3-1	TRBJ1-1	many	TGTGCCAGCAGCCACCTAGCCACAGGGGGCGGTGGGCTTGAAGCTTTCTTT	CASSHLATGGGGLEAFF
.	TRBV9	TRBJ2-1	few	TGTGCCAGCAGCGTAGGAGTTGGGGGGCGAAACAATGAGCAGTTCTTC	CASSVGVGGRNNEQFF
.	TRBV6-2/TRBV6-3	TRBJ2-7	few	TGTGCCAGCAGCACACCCCCCGGGACTCCTCCCTACGAGCAGTACTTC	CASSTPPGTPPYEQYF
TRBD2	TRBV6-2/TRBV6-3	TRBJ2-7	few	TGTGCCAGCAGCAGCGGCCCGACTAGCGGGGTCCACTACGAGCAGTACTTC	CASSSGPTSGVHYEQYF
.	TRBV5-1	TRBJ2-3	many	TGCGCCAGCAGCTTTGCAGGGGACACAGATACGCAGTATTTT	CASSFAGDTDTQYF
.	TRBV20-1	TRBJ2-1	.	TGCAGTGCTGCCCAGGTCAAGCAGTTCTTC	CSAAQVKQFF
TRBD2	TRBV14	TRBJ2-1	.	TGTGCCAGCAGCCATACAAGACTAGCGGGACTCCATTACAATGAGCAGTTCTTC	CASSHTRLAGLHYNEQFF
.	TRBV5-1	TRBJ2-3	many	TGCGCCAGCAACCTTACAAACTGGGACAGCACAGATACGCAGTATTTT	CASNLTNWDSTDTQYF
.	TRBV7-8	TRBJ2-7	few	TGTGCCAGCAGCTTAAAAGTTCTTCCAGCCTCCTACGAGCAGTACTTC	CASSLKVLPASYEQYF
TRBD1	TRBV19	TRBJ2-1	few	TGTGCCAGTAGTATAAGGGGACAGGGTTACAATGAGCAGTTCTTC	CASSIRGQGYNEQFF
.	TRBV3-1	TRBJ2-2	.	TGTGCCAACAGCCAAGATTTAACGACCGGGGAGCTGTTTTTT	CANSQDLTTGELFF
TRBD1	TRBV29-1	TRBJ2-1	many	TGCAGCGTTGCTGAGACAGGGGGTCTAGATGAGCAGTTCTTC	CSVAETGGLDEQFF
.	TRBV7-2	TRBJ2-2	.	TGTGCCAGCAGCTTACCTAGGGCCACAAACACCGGGGAGCTGTTTTTT	CASSLPRATNTGELFF
.	TRBV20-1	TRBJ2-3	many	TGCAGTGCTACCCCCGGGGCTAGCACAGATACGCAGTATTTT	CSATPGASTDTQYF
.	TRBV29-1	TRBJ2-1	many	TGCAGCGTTGATTTTTTTATGGGGTCGAGTGATGAGCAGTTCTTC	CSVDFFMGSSDEQFF
.	TRBV7-2	TRBJ2-5	few	TGTGCCAGCGCCGCGGGCCCTACGGGAGAGACCCAGTACTTC	CASAAGPTGETQYF
TRBD1	TRBV4-2	TRBJ2-1	many	TGTGCCAGCAGCCAGGCGGACGGTAGCGGGACAGGGGCGGACAATGAGCAGTTCTTC	CASSQADGSGTGADNEQFF
.	TRBV7-2	TRBJ2-7	few	TGTGCCAGCAGCTTAGCGGAGGGGGCAGGGTACTACGAGCAGTACTTC	CASSLAEGAGYYEQYF
.	TRBV3-1	TRBJ2-1	.	TGTGCCAGCAGCCAATATACCTACAATGAGCAGTTCTTC	CASSQYTYNEQFF
.	TRBV20-1	TRBJ1-2	.	TGCAGTGCGTTGTACAGGGTTTCAGTGGGTGGCTACACCTTC	CSALYRVSVGGYTF
.	TRBV2	TRBJ1-1	few	TGTGCCAGCAGGACCCCTCTGGAAGCTTTCTTT	CASRTPLEAFF
TRBD2	TRBV7-6	TRBJ2-5	few	TGTGCCAGCAGCTTAAATAGCGGGAGTGGAGAGACCCAGTACTTC	CASSLNSGSGETQYF
.	TRBV20-1	TRBJ2-7	few	TGCAGTGCCATCGCTCAAATAGGGGCCTACGAGCAGTACTTC	CSAIAQIGAYEQYF
.	TRBV3-1	TRBJ1-2	few	TGTGCCAGCAGCCTAGTGGGGAACTATGGCTACACCTTC	CASSLVGNYGYTF
TRBD2	TRBV27	TRBJ2-1	.	TGTGCCAGCAGGCAGAGCGGGGGGGCCGGATACAATGAGCAGTTCTTC	CASRQSGGAGYNEQFF
TRBD2	TRBV9	TRBJ2-1	.	TGTGCCAGCAGCGTAGCTTTTCTTAGCGGGAGGGCCGACAATGAGCAGTTCTTC	CASSVAFLSGRADNEQFF
.	TRBV28	TRBJ2-7	few	TGTGCCAGCAGTTTCGGCGCAGCCTACGAGCAGTACTTC	CASSFGAAYEQYF
TRBD1	TRBV5-1	TRBJ2-4	few	TGCGCCAGCAGCACTGGGACAGGGGGCCTCAAAAACATTCAGTACTTC	CASSTGTGGLKNIQYF
TRBD1	TRBV6-1	TRBJ2-2	.	TGTGCCAGCAGTAAGGGACAGTTGAACACCGGGGAGCTGTTTTTT	CASSKGQLNTGELFF
.	TRBV3-1	TRBJ1-2	few	TGTGCCAGCAGCCAAGATCGGGGCCTCTTTTATGGCTACACCTTC	CASSQDRGLFYGYTF
.	TRBV24-1	TRBJ2-1	many	TGTGCCACCAGTGATTTTCGGGGGTTAGGATGGAATGAGCAGTTCTTC	CATSDFRGLGWNEQFF
TRBD1	TRBV12-3/TRBV12-4	TRBJ1-2	few	TGTGCCAGCAGTTTAGGGGACAGCTACTATGGCTACACCTTC	CASSLGDSYYGYTF
TRBD2	TRBV5-6	TRBJ2-3	many	TGTGCCAGCAGCCTTAGCGGGGGGAACACAGATACGCAGTATTTT	CASSLSGGNTDTQYF